Each of the 14 T cell receptor beta chains below was sequenced from the same sample in a study of T cell responses to AZD1222 COVID-19 vaccine. Assay: immunoSEQ multiplex PCR; the TCRdb copy retains only in-frame clones and omits some. The top ten hold approximately 21% of the sample, which has tens of thousands of clones, 70% to 90% seen once. The sequenced sample was peripheral blood, obtained on day 0 of AZD1222 vaccination. The receptors derive from an adult in good health.

The V gene is TRBV18, the J gene TRBJ1-5; the D gene is possibly TRBD1 (5 bases). Per germline, CDR1 KGHSH and CDR2 LQKENI. The V gene lost 3 bases and the J gene lost 7 bases, with 10 bases spanning the gap. This CDR3 region has 13 residues. CDR3: CASSPDRKQPQHF. CDR3 sequence (DNA): TGTGCCAGCTCACCTGACAGAAAACAGCCCCAGCATTTT.

The V gene is TRBV7-9, the J gene TRBJ2-2, with 8 bases lining up with TRBD1. The V gene end was trimmed by 5 bases and the J gene end by 1 base; junction bases not matched to a gene: 9. The germline V gene has CDR1 SEHNR and CDR2 FQNEAQ (reference sequence). The CDR3 has 17 amino acids. The chain's CDR3 is CASSEKGTGGNTGELFF. CDR3 nucleotide sequence: TGTGCCAGCAGCGAAAAAGGGACAGGAGGGAACACCGGGGAGCTGTTTTTT.

V usage is TRBV24-1 and J usage is TRBJ2-1; 15 bases agree with TRBD2. There are 17 residues in the CDR3. V dropped 4 bases and J dropped 9; count of bases not matched to a gene: 9. The germline V gene encodes CDR1 KGHDR and CDR2 SFDVKD. In DNA, the CDR3 is TGTGCCACCAGTGAACGCTGGACTAGCGGGAGGGCCGCTGAGCAGTTCTTC. This gives the protein CATSERWTSGRAAEQFF.

This clone was counted a single time. This chain connects TRBV14 to TRBJ2-7, with a weak D call TRBD1 (6 bases). Trimming removed 0 bases at V and 3 bases at J, with 9 bases between. CDR3 size: 14 residues. Germline CDR1 and CDR2: SGHDN and FVKESK. The CDR3 DNA follows: TGTGCCAGCAGCCAAGACCAGGGGTACTACGAGCAGTACTTC. This codes for CASSQDQGYYEQYF.

This sequence joins TRBV4-1 and TRBJ2-1; TRBD1 aligns across 10 bases. CDR3 length equals 15 residues. V lost 4 bases and J lost 1; bases outside the gene matches: 1. Germline V gene lookup returns CDR1 MGHRA and CDR2 YSYEKL. The CDR3 loop reads CASSPGQGSYNEQFF. In nucleotides, the CDR3 is TGCGCCAGCAGCCCGGGACAGGGGTCCTACAATGAGCAGTTCTTC.

This chain connects TRBV10-1 to TRBJ2-2; 8 bases agree with TRBD2. Germline values: CDR1 WNHNN, CDR2 SYGVQD (reference sequence). V lost 3 bases, J lost 5 bases, and 20 bases stayed unmatched. The CDR3 runs to 20 residues. The CDR3 reads CASSETPPHSGRGVTGELFF. DNA for the CDR3: TGCGCCAGCAGTGAAACCCCACCCCACAGCGGGAGAGGGGTAACCGGGGAGCTGTTTTTT.

This clone was recorded once. This sequence joins TRBV27 and TRBJ1-2; the D is unclear. CDR1 and CDR2 from the germline V gene are MNHEY and SMNVEV (reference sequence). V lost 5 bases to trimming and J lost 4 bases, with 14 bases between them. CDR3 length: 14 residues. CDR3 residues: CASSPFARPYGYTF. The CDR3 DNA reads as TGTGCCAGCAGTCCGTTCGCCCGCCCCTATGGCTACACCTTC.

CDR3 residues: CATSPQGTANTGELFF. The CDR3 DNA sequence: TGTGCCACCAGCCCCCAGGGGACAGCGAACACCGGGGAGCTGTTTTTT. The gene calls are TRBV2 and TRBJ2-2, with 7 bases aligning to TRBD1. CDR1 is SNHLY, CDR2 FYNNEI, per germline. The V gene end was trimmed by 10 bases and the J gene end by 0 bases; junction bases not matched to a gene: 11. This CDR3 has 16 residues.

This clone occurred a few times. The chain links TRBV6-5 to TRBJ2-7; TRBD1 aligns across 7 bases. The germline V gene has CDR1 MNHEY and CDR2 SVGAGI. Trimming took 6 bases from V and 2 from J; bases not matched to a gene: 7. The CDR3 extends over 14 amino acids. The CDR3 coding sequence is TGTGCCAGCAGGCTAAGGGGGCTGACCTACGAGCAGTACTTC. This sequence encodes CASRLRGLTYEQYF.

This clone appeared a single time. The chain recombines TRBV18 with TRBJ1-6, with D possibly TRBD1 on 6 matching bases. Germline-derived CDR1 and CDR2 are KGHSH and LQKENI. V was clipped by 4 bases and J by 5 bases, with 12 bases between them. CDR3 length: 15 amino acids. CDR3 residues: CASSQRDTNNSPLHF. The CDR3 DNA reads TGTGCCAGCTCACAGAGGGACACCAATAATTCACCCCTCCACTTT.

This chain connects TRBV19 to TRBJ2-7; weak D call: TRBD2 (6 bases). Germline-derived CDR1 and CDR2 are LNHDA and SQIVND (reference sequence). Trimming took 4 bases from V and 4 from J, leaving 14 bases between them. The CDR3 extends over 14 amino acids. The CDR3 DNA reads TGTGCCAGTAGTACGCGGGGCAGGGTGTACGAGCAGTACTTC. The encoded protein is CASSTRGRVYEQYF.

The rearrangement uses TRBV6-5 and TRBJ2-5, with 10 bases matching TRBD2. CDR1 is MNHEY and CDR2 is SVGAGI in the germline V gene. V was clipped by 5 bases and J by 5 bases; unmatched bases: 8. This CDR3 has 15 amino acids. The CDR3 DNA reads TGTGCCAGCAGTCAGACCGGGACTAGCGATGAGACCCAGTACTTC. Encoded protein: CASSQTGTSDETQYF.

In this sample, this clone turned up a few times. The rearrangement joins TRBV28 to TRBJ2-1; D gene uncertain. The CDR3 totals 16 residues. V dropped 2 bases and J dropped 0 bases, with 11 bases sitting between them. Germline CDR1 is MDHEN and CDR2 is SYDVKM. CDR3 loop: CASSLTLSSSYNEQFF. In DNA form, the CDR3 reads TGTGCCAGCAGTTTAACCCTGAGCAGCTCCTACAATGAGCAGTTCTTC.

This clone appeared once. This chain uses TRBV19 with TRBJ2-1, with 10 bases aligning to TRBD2. Per germline, CDR1 LNHDA and CDR2 SQIVND (reference sequence). Unmatched junction bases numbered 8, after V lost 3 bases and J lost 12 bases. The CDR3 has 14 amino acids. CDR3 in amino acids: CASSIGAGGPRQFF. CDR3 sequence (DNA): TGTGCCAGTAGTATCGGAGCGGGAGGGCCCCGGCAGTTCTTC.